Each of the 8 T cell receptor beta chains below was sequenced from the same sample in a study of control samples from healthy donors and cancer patients. Clones were sequenced by immunoSEQ multiplex PCR, and TCRdb holds only the in-frame ones, with some missing. The repertoire consists of 150,000 to 170,000 clones, with approximately 93% occurring once and the leading ten covering about 5%. Sequencing was done on a sample of blood. The receptors derive from a man in his forties in good health.

This chain connects TRBV3-1 (or the pseudogene TRBV3-2) to TRBJ2-1, with a possible D match to TRBD1 (6 bases). The CDR3 covers 16 residues. Germline assignment: CDR1 LGHDT and CDR2 YNNKEL (reference sequence). Between the trimmed V and J ends, which lost 2 bases and 7 bases, there was a span of 18 bases. The CDR3 nucleotides are TGTGCCAGCAGCCAAAAAAGGGGGATCAGGGGTAATGAGCAGTTCTTC. This encodes CASSQKRGIRGNEQFF.

This rearrangement joins TRBV2 to TRBJ1-4; no firm D call. The CDR3 covers 20 residues. Trimming took off 6 bases at V and 8 bases at J, with 34 bases between the two ends. The germline V gene has CDR1 SNHLY and CDR2 FYNNEI. The CDR3 sequence is CASRSTPYRSDNKGGEKLFF. The DNA for the CDR3 is TGTGCCAGCAGGAGTACACCTTACAGATCCGACAATAAAGGTGGGGAAAAACTGTTTTTT.

The V call is TRBV19, the J call TRBJ1-1; 9 bases are shared with TRBD1. CDR1 is LNHDA and CDR2 is SQIVND in the germline V gene (reference sequence). J lost 9 bases, V lost 7 bases, and 15 bases had no gene match. The CDR3 loop spans 15 amino acids. CDR3 residues: CASTLGGTGRSQAFF. The CDR3 coding sequence is TGTGCCAGTACCCTAGGGGGGACAGGGAGGTCACAAGCTTTCTTT.

The V call is TRBV5-5, the J call TRBJ2-7; D is unresolved. Between the trimmed V and J ends, which lost 2 bases and 2 bases, there was a span of 11 bases. The CDR3 has 14 residues. Germline loops: CDR1 SGHKS, CDR2 YYEKEE (reference sequence). CDR3: CASSFLPGAYEQYF. The CDR3 region has the DNA TGTGCCAGCAGCTTTTTGCCAGGCGCCTACGAGCAGTACTTC.

The chain is built from TRBV24-1 and TRBJ1-5, with D maybe TRBD1 (6 bases). V was cut by 8 bases and J by 5 bases, with 12 bases left in between. CDR3 size: 13 residues. CDR1 KGHDR and CDR2 SFDVKD come from the germline V gene. The CDR3 sequence is CATTRTEDQPQHF. For the CDR3, the DNA is TGTGCCACCACACGGACAGAGGATCAGCCCCAGCATTTT.

V and J are TRBV7-8 and TRBJ1-1; D possibly corresponds to TRBD1 (5 bases). The CDR3 loop spans 14 amino acids. V lost 3 bases to trimming and J lost 2 bases, with 10 bases between them. Looked up from germline, CDR1 is SGHVS and CDR2 is FQNEAQ. The CDR3 here is CASSFFGGNTEAFF. The CDR3 region has the DNA TGTGCCAGCAGCTTTTTTGGGGGTAACACTGAAGCTTTCTTT.

V usage is TRBV3-1 (or the pseudogene TRBV3-2) and J usage is TRBJ2-5, with D possibly TRBD2 on 6 matching bases. V dropped 0 bases and J dropped 4 bases, with 18 bases sitting between them. Germline CDR1 and CDR2: LGHDT and YNNKEL (reference sequence). This CDR3 has 17 residues. CDR3 protein: CASSQDQLGGMRETQYF. DNA of the CDR3: TGTGCCAGCAGCCAAGACCAGTTGGGAGGCATGCGAGAGACCCAGTACTTC.

The chain joins TRBV27 to TRBJ1-2; tentative D call: TRBD1 (5 bases). CDR3 size: 13 residues. V was cut by 8 bases and J by 6 bases, with 16 bases left in between. Germline V gene lookup returns CDR1 MNHEY and CDR2 SMNVEV (reference sequence). CDR3 region: CASRQIGLNGYTF. The CDR3 nucleotides are TGTGCCAGCCGACAGATTGGCCTAAATGGCTACACCTTC.